Given below is one T cell receptor (beta chain) in context. Its antigen remains undetermined. Base qualities were left out, and no much larger clone turns up one base away. TCRbeta CDR3 regions were amplified from genomic DNA using the immunoSEQ Assay, a bias-controlled multiplex PCR. In the source study's methods: Within the assay, amplification of reference gene primers was used to estimate how many nucleated cells each sample contained. Sequence reads were collapsed and filtered to measure the absolute abundance of every unique TCRbeta CDR3 rearrangement. For each sample, productive Simpson clonality was calculated as the square root of Simpson's diversity index across productive rearrangements. TCRdb took over this immuneACCESS table, retaining in-frame rearrangements with V and J assigned. Such tables are incomplete; in checked studies, under half of the missing clones stem from an unresolved V gene, and the remainder is unexplained. D and trimming come from the DNA, and the V and J calls and clone size come from that table. This sample comprises about 200,000 clones, roughly nine tenths of them detected only once. About 6% of the sample rests with the top ten.

A second Seattle source provided samples from volunteer blood donors who had recovered from COVID-19. Collaborating institutions collected whole blood in K2EDTA tubes following their own protocols. For TCRbeta analysis, collaborators shipped samples as frozen whole blood, isolated PBMCs, or DNA extracted from either of those sample types. The data stem from a study of blood T cell repertoires in COVID-19 (TCRdb year 2020). Concerning the study at large: Collaborator samples came from the United States, Italy and Spain and covered acute and convalescent phases of COVID-19. Where HLA class I and class II types were available, the types were taken from metadata supplied by the sample provider, not from assay-based typing. Sample metadata almost always included a de-identified subject ID, COVID-19 status, age in years and sex. The material from the prospective study consisted of cDNA or gDNA derived from T cells, B-cell-depleted T cells, or PBMCs. The repertoires were released in a freely available public database intended as a resource for research on the immune response to SARS-CoV-2. Samples were obtained from the ongoing ImmuneRACE study (first 160 participants) and from about 1,300 subjects provided by 6 global collaborators. Subjects who had been exposed to COVID-19, were actively infected with it, or had recovered from it provided the deeply sampled blood TCRbeta repertoires that made up the dataset. What the research found in general, with its limitations: Clinical and demographic metadata were provided uncurated, with the amount varying by source and participant.

The germline V gene encodes CDR1 KGHDR and CDR2 SFDVKD. V is reduced by 4 bases and J by 5 bases, leaving a spacing of 16 bases between them. The CDR3, cysteine through phenylalanine, is 15 amino acids long. The only DNA kept is the CDR3, 45 bases in frame from the first base. The sequence derives from a man in his 60s who had recovered from COVID-19. The sample was peripheral blood. The rearrangement joined TRBV24-1 to TRBJ1-1; D gene: possibly TRBD1, on 6 matching bases. The CDR3 sequence is CATSDRRQVMTEAFF. The DNA reads as follows: TGTGCCACCAGTGACCGGAGACAGGTGATGACTGAAGCTTTCTTT.